These 27 T cell receptor beta chains share one sample of origin, sequenced in a study of blood T cell repertoires in COVID-19 (dated by TCRdb to the early 2020s). Libraries came from the immunoSEQ multiplex PCR assay. In TCRdb, the immuneACCESS table is reduced to in-frame sequences with V and J assigned. These tables do not hold every clone; where another copy was compared, an unresolved V gene accounts for under half, and the others remain unexplained. This sample comprises 55,000 to 95,000 clones, nearly 85% of them detected only once. The ten largest clonotypes hold less than 2% of the sample. Sequenced material: peripheral blood. The receptors were gathered from a woman between 55 and 75 years old with acute or convalescent COVID-19.

This chain uses TRBV6-5 with TRBJ1-1, with unresolved D. This CDR3 has 13 amino acids. Germline V lookup: CDR1 MNHEY, CDR2 SVGAGI. Trimming removed 7 bases from V and 1 base from J, with 10 bases in between. CDR3 loop: CASKSPENTEAFF. The CDR3 nucleotides read TGTGCCAGCAAAAGTCCAGAGAACACTGAAGCTTTCTTT.

The chain has TRBV21-1 and TRBJ1-1. TRBV21-1 is a listed pseudogene. This CDR3 has 13 residues. CDR3 sequence: CASREDRNTEAFF. The CDR3 DNA is TGTGCCAGCAGGGAGGACCGGAACACTGAAGCTTTCTTT.

V and J are TRBV29-1 and TRBJ1-2, with 8 bases identical to TRBD1. The CDR3 runs 14 residues. Germline V gives CDR1 SQVTM, CDR2 ANQGSEA. Trimming removed 4 bases from V and 4 bases from J; junction bases left unmatched: 8. Here the CDR3 reads CSVGTGSIGYGYTF. For the CDR3, the DNA is TGCAGCGTTGGGACAGGGAGCATCGGCTATGGCTACACCTTC.

The J gene is TRBJ2-7, the V gene TRBV11-1, with 9 bases matching TRBD2. This CDR3 spans 16 amino acids. Germline assignment: CDR1 SGHAT and CDR2 FQDESV (reference sequence). V lost 5 bases and J lost 5; bases outside the gene matches: 13. CDR3 nucleotide sequence: TGTGCCAGCAGCCCAGGCGCCGTTAGCGGGGGCCACGAGCAGTACTTC. Translating it yields CASSPGAVSGGHEQYF.

V gene TRBV4-2 combines with J gene TRBJ1-2; possibly TRBD1 for D (5 bases). CDR3 length: 15 residues. The germline gives CDR1 LGHNA, CDR2 YNFKEQ. V shed 0 bases and J shed 3 bases, with 11 bases lying between them. The CDR3 region has the DNA TGTGCCAGCAGCCAAGATCATGGGGGGTACTATGGCTACACCTTC. Translating gives CASSQDHGGYYGYTF.

This clone was counted once. The V gene is TRBV2, the J gene TRBJ2-3; D is perhaps TRBD2 (5 bases). This CDR3 has 13 residues. Germline CDR1 and CDR2: SNHLY and FYNNEI. Trimming removed 7 bases from V and 5 bases from J, with 13 bases in between. The CDR3 spells CASTGGGQDTQYF. CDR3 DNA sequence: TGTGCCAGCACAGGCGGAGGCCAAGATACGCAGTATTTT.

The chain uses TRBV5-1 and TRBJ1-4, with 9 bases that match TRBD1. The CDR3 runs 15 residues. The junction had 10 bases not matched to a gene; V was cut back by 5 bases and J by 8 bases. Germline lookup yields CDR1 SGHRS and CDR2 YFSETQ. The CDR3 spells CASRRDRARQEKLFF. In DNA, the CDR3 is TGCGCCAGCAGAAGGGACAGGGCCCGACAGGAAAAACTGTTTTTT.

This clone was recorded only once. The CDR3 here is CASSGLLLGARTEAFF. DNA for the CDR3: TGTGCCAGCAGTGGCCTTCTCCTAGGGGCCCGCACTGAAGCTTTCTTT. V is TRBV6-1 and J is TRBJ1-1; a weak D match, TRBD1 (5 bases). In germline, CDR1 is MNHNS, CDR2 SASEGT. The CDR3 totals 16 residues. With 4 bases removed from V and 4 bases from J, the gap between germline ends came to 19 bases.

The chain links TRBV7-2 to TRBJ1-6; 9 bases align to TRBD1. CDR1 and CDR2 from the germline V gene are SGHTA and FQGNSA. The V segment lost 2 bases and the J segment 7 bases; nucleotides outside the gene matches: 6. The CDR3 covers 16 residues. CDR3 bases: TGTGCCAGCAGCTTATTGTTCGGGACAGGGAATTCACCCCTCCACTTT. Translating gives CASSLLFGTGNSPLHF.

The chain uses TRBV4-1 and TRBJ1-2, with 10 bases identical to TRBD1. CDR3 length: 13 residues. V was pared by 7 bases and J by 6 bases, with 5 bases of the junction left unmatched. Germline V lookup: CDR1 MGHRA, CDR2 YSYEKL. The CDR3 protein is CASKGTGVDGYTF. In nucleotides, the CDR3 is TGCGCCAGCAAAGGGACAGGGGTCGATGGCTACACCTTC.

This clone was detected a few times. This chain connects TRBV5-1 to TRBJ2-3; D remains ambiguous. V shed 7 bases and J shed 5 bases, with 20 bases lying between them. Germline assignment: CDR1 SGHRS and CDR2 YFSETQ. The CDR3 sequence is 15 residues long. This CDR3 is CASRVVQRPGDTQYF. Written as DNA, the CDR3 is TGCGCCAGCCGGGTTGTCCAACGCCCCGGAGATACGCAGTATTTT. The full variable domain, with the rest looked up from reference TRBV5-1 and TRBJ2-3, is KAGVTQTPRYLIKTRGQQVTLSCSPISGHRSVSWYQQTPGQGLQFLFEYFSETQRNKGNFPGRFSGRQFSNSRSEMNVSTLELGDSALYLCASRVVQRPGDTQYFGPGTRLTVL.

The chain recombines TRBV13 with TRBJ2-1; the D is unclear. This CDR3 comprises 14 residues. In germline, CDR1 is PRHDT, CDR2 FYEKMQ (reference sequence). Deletions cut 2 bases from V and 4 bases from J, with 9 bases between. The CDR3 region is CASSLRWAYNEQFF. CDR3 DNA sequence: TGTGCCAGCAGCTTAAGATGGGCTTACAATGAGCAGTTCTTC.

The chain couples TRBV9 to TRBJ1-5; 8 bases line up with TRBD1. The germline CDR1 and CDR2 sequences are SGDLS and YYNGEE. The CDR3 consists of 15 residues. V lost 4 bases, J lost 2 bases, and 5 bases stayed unmatched. The CDR3 reads CASSSGQGGNQPQHF. CDR3 DNA sequence: TGTGCCAGCAGCTCCGGACAGGGAGGCAATCAGCCCCAGCATTTT.

The chain carries TRBV11-2 and TRBJ2-1; 11 bases fit TRBD2. CDR3 length: 14 residues. V was clipped by 7 bases and J by 10 bases; unmatched bases: 9. Germline lookup yields CDR1 SGHAT and CDR2 FQNNGV. DNA of the CDR3: TGTGCCAGCACCGGACTAGCGGGTTCATGGGAGCAGTTCTTC. Amino acids: CASTGLAGSWEQFF. The whole variable domain, remainder taken from reference TRBV11-2 and TRBJ2-1, is EAGVAQSPRYKIIEKRQSVAFWCNPISGHATLYWYQQILGQGPKLLIQFQNNGVVDDSQLPKDRFSAERLKGVDSTLKIQPAKLEDSAVYLCASTGLAGSWEQFFGPGTRLTVL.

This clone was observed a single time. The chain joins TRBV7-2 to TRBJ2-5, with D tentatively TRBD1 (5 bases). V was pared by 3 bases and J by 5 bases, with 13 bases between. The CDR3 consists of 14 residues. Germline loops: CDR1 SGHTA, CDR2 FQGNSA. Here the CDR3 reads CASSLGSKGETQYF. CDR3 in DNA: TGTGCCAGCAGCTTGGGCTCTAAGGGGGAGACCCAGTACTTC.

This chain joins TRBV6-1 and TRBJ1-3; D unresolved. Germline V lookup: CDR1 MNHNS, CDR2 SASEGT. The length of the CDR3 is 15 residues. V was shortened by 2 bases and J by 2 bases, with 10 bases between the two germline ends. CDR3 coding DNA: TGTGCCAGCAGTGAATGGTCCCACACTGGAAACACCATATATTTT. It codes for CASSEWSHTGNTIYF.

As regards this clone: The germline gene is not matched at one end of the junction; a read error may be the cause. The CDR3 spells CSAVSIDRDHETQYF. DNA of the CDR3: TGCAGCGCAGTTTCGATCGACAGGGACCACGAGACCCAGTACTTC. The chain uses TRBV29-1 and TRBJ2-5; 7 bases are shared with TRBD1. CDR3 length equals 15 residues. Germline lookup yields CDR1 SQVTM and CDR2 ANQGSEA.

This clone was observed a handful of times. V gene TRBV5-1 combines with J gene TRBJ2-2, with 10 bases aligning to TRBD2. The CDR3 has 17 residues. V was pared by 0 bases and J by 1 base, with 3 bases of the junction left unmatched. Germline loops: CDR1 SGHRS, CDR2 YFSETQ. The DNA for the CDR3 is TGCGCCAGCAGCTTGGCTAGCGGGGGCCTGAACACCGGGGAGCTGTTTTTT. Translated: CASSLASGGLNTGELFF.

This chain uses TRBV29-1 with TRBJ2-7, with 7 nucleotides matching TRBD1. This CDR3 has 16 amino acids. V lost 3 bases to trimming and J lost 0 bases; unmatched junction nucleotides: 11. Looked up from germline, CDR1 is SQVTM and CDR2 is ANQGSEA. CDR3 sequence: CSVEGVAGGASYEQYF. CDR3 sequence (DNA): TGCAGCGTTGAGGGTGTAGCAGGGGGAGCCTCCTACGAGCAGTACTTC.

The V and J genes are TRBV28 and TRBJ2-6; D remains ambiguous. The CDR3 loop spans 14 amino acids. The V gene lost 7 bases and the J gene lost 0 bases, with 7 bases spanning the gap. Per the germline V gene, CDR1 is MDHEN and CDR2 is SYDVKM. The CDR3 sequence is CASMVSSGANVLTF. CDR3 DNA sequence: TGTGCCAGCATGGTGAGCTCTGGGGCCAACGTCCTGACTTTC.

The J gene is TRBJ1-6, the V gene TRBV5-1; D uncertain. Deletions cut 0 bases from V and 2 bases from J, with 9 bases between. CDR1 is SGHRS, CDR2 YFSETQ, per germline. The CDR3 is 16 amino acids. CDR3 loop: CASSLEAITYNSPLHF. CDR3 bases: TGCGCCAGCAGCTTGGAAGCGATCACCTATAATTCACCCCTCCACTTT.

CDR3 residues: CASSLQARNEKLFF. For the CDR3, the DNA is TGTGCCAGCAGTTTACAGGCCAGAAATGAAAAACTGTTTTTT. The V and J genes are TRBV28 and TRBJ1-4; D gene ambiguous. The CDR3 has 14 residues. The germline V gene encodes CDR1 MDHEN and CDR2 SYDVKM. Deletions cut 2 bases from V and 5 bases from J, with 9 bases between.

With regard to this clone: The junction shows a germline mismatch at one end, possibly a read error. The V call is TRBV7-9, the J call TRBJ2-7, with 7 bases that match TRBD1. Per germline, CDR1 SEHNR and CDR2 FQNEAQ (reference sequence). CDR3 length equals 13 residues. The CDR3 coding sequence is TGTGCCAGTAGCTTTGACAGGGTCGGGGAGCAGTACTTC. Its protein product is CASSFDRVGEQYF.

For this clone: In the same sample, other DNA sequences code for this CDR3. The chain joins TRBV9 to TRBJ2-7; possibly TRBD2 for D (5 bases). This CDR3 has 14 amino acids. Germline assignment: CDR1 SGDLS and CDR2 YYNGEE. The V end lost 2 bases, the J end lost 2 bases, and 11 bases lay between the germline ends. The CDR3 DNA sequence: TGTGCCAGCAGCGTGACCCCGGGGACCTACGAGCAGTACTTC. Its protein is CASSVTPGTYEQYF.

The chain has TRBV30 and TRBJ2-7; D ambiguous. The CDR3 is 11 amino acids. Trimming took 6 bases from V and 2 from J, leaving 8 bases between them. Germline-derived CDR1 and CDR2 are GTSNPN and SVGIG (reference sequence). DNA of the CDR3: TGTGCCTGTTCAACGGCCTACGAGCAGTACTTC. It codes for CACSTAYEQYF.

The V call is TRBV7-6, the J call TRBJ1-3, with a weak D call TRBD1 (6 bases). There are 16 residues in the CDR3. Per germline, CDR1 SGHVS and CDR2 FNYEAQ. Trimming pared 2 bases from V and 0 bases from J, leaving 11 bases between. The CDR3 loop reads CASSLQGTSSGNTIYF. As DNA, the CDR3 is TGTGCCAGCAGCTTACAGGGGACGAGCTCTGGAAACACCATATATTTT.

The CDR3 reads CASSIRNYGYTF. In DNA form, the CDR3 reads TGTGCCAGCAGCATCCGGAACTATGGCTACACCTTC. The chain recombines TRBV5-4 with TRBJ1-2; D unclear. V lost 4 bases and J 2 bases, leaving 6 bases between the germline ends. The germline V gene has CDR1 SGHNT and CDR2 YYREEE (reference sequence). This CDR3 contains 12 residues.